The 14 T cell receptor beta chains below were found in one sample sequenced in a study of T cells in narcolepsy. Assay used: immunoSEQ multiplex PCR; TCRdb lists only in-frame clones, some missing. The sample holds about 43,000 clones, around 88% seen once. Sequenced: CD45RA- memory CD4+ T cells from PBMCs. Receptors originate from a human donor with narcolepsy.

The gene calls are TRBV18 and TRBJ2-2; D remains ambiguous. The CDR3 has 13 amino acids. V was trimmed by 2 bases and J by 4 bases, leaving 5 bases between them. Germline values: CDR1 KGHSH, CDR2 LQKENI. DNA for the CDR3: TGTGCCAGCTCACCAGACACCACCGGGGAGCTGTTTTTT. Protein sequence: CASSPDTTGELFF.

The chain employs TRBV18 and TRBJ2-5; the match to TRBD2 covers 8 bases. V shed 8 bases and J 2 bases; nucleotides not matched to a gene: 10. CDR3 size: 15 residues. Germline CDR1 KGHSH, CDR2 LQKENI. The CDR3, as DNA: TGTGCCAGCGCCCTAGAGGCGGGGGGACAAGAGACCCAGTACTTC. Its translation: CASALEAGGQETQYF.

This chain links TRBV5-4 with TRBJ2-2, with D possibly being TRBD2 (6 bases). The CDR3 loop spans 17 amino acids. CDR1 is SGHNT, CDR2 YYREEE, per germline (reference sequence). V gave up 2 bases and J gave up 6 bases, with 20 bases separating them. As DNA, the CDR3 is TGTGCCAGCAGCTTTCTGGGTGGGGGGTCCCCGGCCGGGGAGCTGTTTTTT. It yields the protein CASSFLGGGSPAGELFF.

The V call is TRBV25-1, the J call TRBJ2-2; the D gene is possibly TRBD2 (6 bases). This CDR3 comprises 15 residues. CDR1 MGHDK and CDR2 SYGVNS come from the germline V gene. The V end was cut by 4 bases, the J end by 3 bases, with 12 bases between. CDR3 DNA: TGTGCCAGCAGTGCGCGCGGGATTGACACCGGGGAGCTGTTTTTT. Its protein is CASSARGIDTGELFF.

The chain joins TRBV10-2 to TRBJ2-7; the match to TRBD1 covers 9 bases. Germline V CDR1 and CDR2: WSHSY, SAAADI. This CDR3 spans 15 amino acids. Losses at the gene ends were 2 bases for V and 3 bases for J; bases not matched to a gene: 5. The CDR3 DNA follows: TGCGCCAGCAGTGAGAGGGGACAGGGACACTACGAGCAGTACTTC. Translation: CASSERGQGHYEQYF.

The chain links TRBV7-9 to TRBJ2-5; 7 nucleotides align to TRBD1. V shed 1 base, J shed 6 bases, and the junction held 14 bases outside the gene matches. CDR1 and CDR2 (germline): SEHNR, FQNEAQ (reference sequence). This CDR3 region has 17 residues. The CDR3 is CASSLGRPLGQRKTQYF. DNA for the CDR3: TGTGCCAGCAGCTTAGGGCGGCCCTTGGGACAGAGAAAGACCCAGTACTTC. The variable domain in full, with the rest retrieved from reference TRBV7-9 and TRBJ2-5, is DTGVSQNPRHKITKRGQNVTFRCDPISEHNRLYWYRQTLGQGPEFLTYFQNEAQLEKSRLLSDRFSAERPKGSFSTLEIQRTEQGDSAMYLCASSLGRPLGQRKTQYFGPGTRLLVL.

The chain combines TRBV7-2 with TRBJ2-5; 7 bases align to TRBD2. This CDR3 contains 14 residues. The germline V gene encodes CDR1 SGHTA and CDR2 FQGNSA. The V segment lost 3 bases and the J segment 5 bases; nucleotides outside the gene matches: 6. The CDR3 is CASSLEAGRETQYF. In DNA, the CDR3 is TGTGCCAGCAGCTTGGAAGCGGGGCGGGAGACCCAGTACTTC.

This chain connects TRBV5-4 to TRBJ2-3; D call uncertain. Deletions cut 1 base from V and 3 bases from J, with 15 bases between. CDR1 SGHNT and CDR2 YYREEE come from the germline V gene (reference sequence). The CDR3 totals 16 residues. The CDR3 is CASSLFLAAKTDTQYF. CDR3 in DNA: TGTGCCAGCAGCTTGTTTCTTGCGGCGAAGACAGATACGCAGTATTTT.

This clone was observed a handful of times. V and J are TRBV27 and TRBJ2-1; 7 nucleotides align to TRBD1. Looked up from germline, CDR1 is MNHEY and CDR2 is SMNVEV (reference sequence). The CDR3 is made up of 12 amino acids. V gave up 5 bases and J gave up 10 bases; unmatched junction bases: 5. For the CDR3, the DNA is TGTGCCAGCAGTCCCCGGACAGGAGAGCAGTTCTTC. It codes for CASSPRTGEQFF.

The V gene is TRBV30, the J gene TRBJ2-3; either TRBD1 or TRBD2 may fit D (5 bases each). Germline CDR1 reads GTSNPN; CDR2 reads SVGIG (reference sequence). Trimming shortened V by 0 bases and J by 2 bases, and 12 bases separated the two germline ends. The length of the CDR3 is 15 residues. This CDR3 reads CAWSVGGGTTDTQYF. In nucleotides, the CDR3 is TGTGCCTGGAGTGTCGGTGGGGGAACCACAGATACGCAGTATTTT.

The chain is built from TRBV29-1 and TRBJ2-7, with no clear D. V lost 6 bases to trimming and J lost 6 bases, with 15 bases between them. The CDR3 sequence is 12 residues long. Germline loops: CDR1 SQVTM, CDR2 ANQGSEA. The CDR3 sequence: CSVEDLLREQYF. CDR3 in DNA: TGCAGCGTCGAGGACCTTTTACGCGAGCAGTACTTC.

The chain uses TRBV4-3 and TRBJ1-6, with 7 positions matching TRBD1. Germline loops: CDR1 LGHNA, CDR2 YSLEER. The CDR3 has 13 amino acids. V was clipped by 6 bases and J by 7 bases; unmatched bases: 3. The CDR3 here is CASSGQANSPLHF. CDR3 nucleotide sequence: TGCGCCAGCAGTGGACAGGCCAATTCACCCCTCCACTTT.

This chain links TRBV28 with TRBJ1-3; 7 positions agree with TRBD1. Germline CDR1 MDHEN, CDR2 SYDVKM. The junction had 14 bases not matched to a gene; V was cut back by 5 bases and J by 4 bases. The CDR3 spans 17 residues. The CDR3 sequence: CASSAIYRGTFGNTIYF. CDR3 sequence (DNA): TGTGCCAGCAGTGCAATATACAGGGGAACGTTCGGAAACACCATATATTTT.

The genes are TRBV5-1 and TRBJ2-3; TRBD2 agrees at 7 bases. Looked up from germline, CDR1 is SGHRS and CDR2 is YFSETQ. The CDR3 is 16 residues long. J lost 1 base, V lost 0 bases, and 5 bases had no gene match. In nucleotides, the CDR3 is TGCGCCAGCAGCTTGGAAGGGGCGGGGGGCACAGATACGCAGTATTTT. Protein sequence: CASSLEGAGGTDTQYF.